Listed below are T cell receptor beta chains from one sample, sequenced in a study of CD8 T cells in ankylosing spondylitis. TCRdb reanalysed the 5' RACE reads using MiXCR and keeps one entry per CDR3 protein. Of 350,000 to 550,000 distinct CDR3 sequences listed, 25% to 30% are singletons. The sample consisted of blood, either unsorted or a sorted T cell fraction (not recorded which). Receptors originate from a male donor with ankylosing spondylitis. Each CDR3 is given with its conserved first and last residue. D genes are given only for firm matches. Clone size is not always given. Where it is, it says once, few, many or a class for expanded clones.

d_call: NA
clone_size: few
j_call: TRBJ1-2
v_call: TRBV15
cdr3_nt: TGTGCCACCAGCATGCCGGGACGGGGGGCTGGCTACACCTTC
cdr3_aa: CATSMPGRGAGYTF

d_call: NA
clone_size: NA
j_call: TRBJ2-1
v_call: TRBV12-3/TRBV12-4
cdr3_nt: TGTGCCAGCAGTTTCGAGGTCAGCTCCTACAATGAGCAGTTCTTC
cdr3_aa: CASSFEVSSYNEQFF

d_call: TRBD2
clone_size: few
j_call: TRBJ2-3
v_call: TRBV29-1
cdr3_nt: TGCAGCGTTGATCTAGCGGGAGTGGCAGATACGCAGTATTTT
cdr3_aa: CSVDLAGVADTQYF

d_call: NA
clone_size: NA
j_call: TRBJ2-2
v_call: TRBV20-1
cdr3_nt: TGCAGTGCTAGGTTTGCGGGGAACACCGGGGAGCTGTTTTTT
cdr3_aa: CSARFAGNTGELFF

d_call: NA
clone_size: NA
j_call: TRBJ2-7
v_call: TRBV5-1
cdr3_nt: TGCGCCAGCAGCTTGGGACCCCCCGGGAAGAGTAGTTTCTACGAGCAGTACTTC
cdr3_aa: CASSLGPPGKSSFYEQYF

d_call: NA
clone_size: few
j_call: TRBJ1-1
v_call: TRBV7-2
cdr3_nt: TGTGCCAGCAGCTTTTATGGGGTTTCGAACACTGAAGCTTTCTTT
cdr3_aa: CASSFYGVSNTEAFF

d_call: NA
clone_size: few
j_call: TRBJ2-7
v_call: TRBV11-2
cdr3_nt: TGTGCCAGCAGCTTAGCCTTAAGCGGAGCTACCTACGAGCAGTACTTC
cdr3_aa: CASSLALSGATYEQYF

d_call: NA
clone_size: NA
j_call: TRBJ2-7
v_call: TRBV3-1
cdr3_nt: TGTGCCAGCAGCCAAGAGCGGCGGCGGCAGTACTTC
cdr3_aa: CASSQERRRQYF

d_call: TRBD1
clone_size: few
j_call: TRBJ1-5
v_call: TRBV29-1
cdr3_nt: TGCAGCGCTCGGGACAGGGAAAGCAATCAGCCCCAGCATTTT
cdr3_aa: CSARDRESNQPQHF

d_call: TRBD2
clone_size: few
j_call: TRBJ2-2
v_call: TRBV18
cdr3_nt: TGTGCCAGCTCACCGGCGGGGGAGAACACCGGGGAGCTGTTTTTT
cdr3_aa: CASSPAGENTGELFF

d_call: TRBD1
clone_size: few
j_call: TRBJ1-1
v_call: TRBV20-1
cdr3_nt: TGCAGTGCTAGAGATCGGACAGGGGGAACCGAAGCTTTCTTT
cdr3_aa: CSARDRTGGTEAFF

d_call: NA
clone_size: NA
j_call: TRBJ2-3
v_call: TRBV20-1
cdr3_nt: TGCAGTGCTAGAGATCCCATGGGGTATAACCGGATGGCGGATACGCAGTATTTT
cdr3_aa: CSARDPMGYNRMADTQYF

d_call: TRBD1
clone_size: few
j_call: TRBJ1-4
v_call: TRBV12-3/TRBV12-4
cdr3_nt: TGTGCCAGCAGTTGGGGCAGGGGGCGTGTTAATGAAAAACTGTTTTTT
cdr3_aa: CASSWGRGRVNEKLFF

d_call: TRBD1
clone_size: NA
j_call: TRBJ2-2
v_call: TRBV4-1
cdr3_nt: TGCGCCAGCAGCCCAAGACAGGGCTTCATGACCGGGGAGCTGTTTTTT
cdr3_aa: CASSPRQGFMTGELFF

d_call: TRBD1
clone_size: NA
j_call: TRBJ2-1
v_call: TRBV5-1
cdr3_nt: TGCGCCAGCAGCCGGGAAGGGGACAGAGACAATGAGCAGTTCTTC
cdr3_aa: CASSREGDRDNEQFF

d_call: NA
clone_size: NA
j_call: TRBJ2-5
v_call: TRBV6-1
cdr3_nt: TGTGCCAGCAGATCACCGGGGCGGAGCCAAGAGACCCAGTACTTC
cdr3_aa: CASRSPGRSQETQYF

d_call: NA
clone_size: few
j_call: TRBJ2-3
v_call: TRBV6-1
cdr3_nt: TGTGCCAGCACCCTCCAGGGGGATACGCAGTATTTT
cdr3_aa: CASTLQGDTQYF

d_call: TRBD2
clone_size: few
j_call: TRBJ2-2
v_call: TRBV5-1
cdr3_nt: TGCGCCAGCAGCTTGGTGCTAGCGGGACTTACCGGGGAGCTGTTTTTT
cdr3_aa: CASSLVLAGLTGELFF

d_call: TRBD1
clone_size: many
j_call: TRBJ1-5
v_call: TRBV2
cdr3_nt: TGCGCCAGCAGCCCGGGACAGGGGGGACAGCCCCAGCATTTT
cdr3_aa: CASSPGQGGQPQHF

d_call: TRBD2
clone_size: NA
j_call: TRBJ2-1
v_call: TRBV9
cdr3_nt: TGTGCCAGCAGCGTAGTGCGGGAGACCTACAATGAGCAGTTCTTC
cdr3_aa: CASSVVRETYNEQFF

d_call: NA
clone_size: many
j_call: TRBJ2-1
v_call: TRBV27
cdr3_nt: TGTGCCAGCAGCGTAGGGTTTGGGGGGAATGAGCAGTTCTTC
cdr3_aa: CASSVGFGGNEQFF

d_call: NA
clone_size: NA
j_call: TRBJ2-5
v_call: TRBV27
cdr3_nt: TGTGCCAGCAGTCCCACCCGTGGCGCCTATGAGACCCAGTACTTC
cdr3_aa: CASSPTRGAYETQYF

d_call: TRBD1
clone_size: few
j_call: TRBJ2-1
v_call: TRBV2
cdr3_nt: TGTGCCAGCAAGGGGACAGAGGGCGATGAGCAGTTCTTC
cdr3_aa: CASKGTEGDEQFF

d_call: NA
clone_size: few
j_call: TRBJ1-2
v_call: TRBV29-1
cdr3_nt: TGCAGCGTCCATGGGGGGGGAAACCCACTCATCGGCGGCTATGGCTACACCTTC
cdr3_aa: CSVHGGGNPLIGGYGYTF

d_call: TRBD2
clone_size: NA
j_call: TRBJ2-1
v_call: TRBV20-1
cdr3_nt: TGCAGTGCTAGAGATCGAATTAGCGGGCTTTTTGGTGAGCAGTTCTTC
cdr3_aa: CSARDRISGLFGEQFF

d_call: NA
clone_size: NA
j_call: TRBJ2-3
v_call: TRBV3-1
cdr3_nt: TGTGCCAGCAAGGATGGGATGCTGGATACGCAGTATTTT
cdr3_aa: CASKDGMLDTQYF

d_call: TRBD2
clone_size: NA
j_call: TRBJ2-2
v_call: TRBV29-1
cdr3_nt: TGCAGCGTTGTAGGAACAGGCGGACTAGCGGCGAACACCGGGGAGCTGTTTTTT
cdr3_aa: CSVVGTGGLAANTGELFF

d_call: NA
clone_size: few
j_call: TRBJ1-4
v_call: TRBV5-1
cdr3_nt: TGCGCCAGCAGCTTGGAGAACCCAACTAATGAAAAACTGTTTTTT
cdr3_aa: CASSLENPTNEKLFF

d_call: NA
clone_size: NA
j_call: TRBJ1-4
v_call: TRBV20-1
cdr3_nt: TGCAGTGCTAGATCGGAGGCGGGGGAAAAACTGTTTTTT
cdr3_aa: CSARSEAGEKLFF

d_call: NA
clone_size: NA
j_call: TRBJ2-5
v_call: TRBV20-1
cdr3_nt: TGCAGTGCTGCTCGTGGGGGGGCGCTTTGGGAGACCCAGTACTTC
cdr3_aa: CSAARGGALWETQYF

d_call: NA
clone_size: few
j_call: TRBJ2-7
v_call: TRBV11-2
cdr3_nt: TGTGCCAGCAGCTTAGACAGGGACCGTCCTGAGCAGTACTTC
cdr3_aa: CASSLDRDRPEQYF

d_call: NA
clone_size: few
j_call: TRBJ1-1
v_call: TRBV14
cdr3_nt: TGTGCCAGCAGCCCCCGGGCTGGGGCTGAAGCTTTCTTT
cdr3_aa: CASSPRAGAEAFF

d_call: TRBD1
clone_size: NA
j_call: TRBJ2-7
v_call: TRBV3-1
cdr3_nt: TGTGCCAGCAGCCGCAATACAGGGGTAAGCTCCTACGAGCAGTACTTC
cdr3_aa: CASSRNTGVSSYEQYF

d_call: NA
clone_size: NA
j_call: TRBJ1-4
v_call: TRBV7-8
cdr3_nt: TGTGCCAGCAGCTTAGCGGACGGATATCTTAATGAAAAACTGTTTTTT
cdr3_aa: CASSLADGYLNEKLFF

d_call: NA
clone_size: many
j_call: TRBJ2-3
v_call: TRBV5-1
cdr3_nt: TGCGCCAGCAGCTTGATCTCGGCAGGGGTTACAGATACGCAGTATTTT
cdr3_aa: CASSLISAGVTDTQYF

d_call: NA
clone_size: few
j_call: TRBJ2-7
v_call: TRBV3-1
cdr3_nt: TGTGCCAGCAGCCCCCGTGCAGGGGTTTACGAGCAGTACTTC
cdr3_aa: CASSPRAGVYEQYF

d_call: NA
clone_size: NA
j_call: TRBJ2-3
v_call: TRBV5-4
cdr3_nt: TGTGCCAGCAGCTTGTCGGGATCAGATACGCAGTATTTT
cdr3_aa: CASSLSGSDTQYF

d_call: TRBD2
clone_size: NA
j_call: TRBJ2-1
v_call: TRBV5-1
cdr3_nt: TGCGCCAGCAGGGAGCGTGAGCTAGCGGGATACAATGAGCAGTTCTTC
cdr3_aa: CASRERELAGYNEQFF

d_call: NA
clone_size: NA
j_call: TRBJ1-3
v_call: TRBV20-1
cdr3_nt: TGCAGTGCGAGGCACTCTGGAAACACCATATATTTT
cdr3_aa: CSARHSGNTIYF

d_call: TRBD1
clone_size: NA
j_call: TRBJ1-4
v_call: TRBV4-2
cdr3_nt: TGTGCCAGCAGCCGACCGGGACAGGGAACTGAAAAACTGTTTTTT
cdr3_aa: CASSRPGQGTEKLFF

d_call: NA
clone_size: few
j_call: TRBJ2-7
v_call: TRBV20-1
cdr3_nt: TGCAGTGCTAGAGATTACAAGCGGGCGTACGAGCAGTACTTC
cdr3_aa: CSARDYKRAYEQYF

d_call: NA
clone_size: few
j_call: TRBJ2-1
v_call: TRBV5-1
cdr3_nt: TGCGCCAGCAGCTTACGGCGAGACGAGCAGTTCTTC
cdr3_aa: CASSLRRDEQFF

d_call: NA
clone_size: few
j_call: TRBJ1-1
v_call: TRBV12-3/TRBV12-4
cdr3_nt: TGTGCCAGCAACGGGGACGGCACTGAAGCTTTCTTT
cdr3_aa: CASNGDGTEAFF

d_call: NA
clone_size: few
j_call: TRBJ1-6
v_call: TRBV10-3
cdr3_nt: TGTGCCATCAGTGAGTCGGATCCGGAGGGGGCCCTCCACTTT
cdr3_aa: CAISESDPEGALHF

d_call: TRBD2
clone_size: few
j_call: TRBJ2-1
v_call: TRBV6-1
cdr3_nt: TGTGCCAGCAGCCCCGGTGGTAGCGGGAGGTTGAATGAGCAGTTCTTC
cdr3_aa: CASSPGGSGRLNEQFF

d_call: TRBD1
clone_size: few
j_call: TRBJ1-2
v_call: TRBV10-3
cdr3_nt: TGTGCCATCAGTGACCCCGGGACAGGGGACTATGGCTACACCTTC
cdr3_aa: CAISDPGTGDYGYTF

d_call: NA
clone_size: NA
j_call: TRBJ2-1
v_call: TRBV7-8
cdr3_nt: TGTGCCAGCAGCCTCCGGGACTTCCAGTTCTTC
cdr3_aa: CASSLRDFQFF

d_call: NA
clone_size: few
j_call: TRBJ1-1
v_call: TRBV7-9
cdr3_nt: TGTGCCAGCAGCTCGACCGGGATTCGGATCACTGAAGCTTTCTTT
cdr3_aa: CASSSTGIRITEAFF

d_call: TRBD1
clone_size: few
j_call: TRBJ1-2
v_call: TRBV20-1
cdr3_nt: TGCAGTGCTAGAGATCTTGGCAGGGGGCGCGGTAACTATGGCTACACCTTC
cdr3_aa: CSARDLGRGRGNYGYTF

d_call: NA
clone_size: NA
j_call: TRBJ2-7
v_call: TRBV18
cdr3_nt: TGTGCCAGCTCACCAACCGGGCCCCGGTCCCCTACCTACGAGCAGTACTTC
cdr3_aa: CASSPTGPRSPTYEQYF

d_call: NA
clone_size: NA
j_call: TRBJ1-1
v_call: TRBV10-3
cdr3_nt: TGTGCCGTGTCACAGGGTGTGAACACTGAAGCTTTCTTT
cdr3_aa: CAVSQGVNTEAFF